What follows are 30 T cell receptor beta chains derived from one specimen sequenced in a study of cytomegalovirus exposure and HLA in healthy donors (dated by TCRdb to between 2016 and 2019). Libraries were made using the immunoSEQ multiplex PCR assay. A mixture of 60 forward primers for TCR Vbeta segments and 13 reverse primers for TCR Jbeta segments was used in the multiplex PCR. Here the immuneACCESS table is served through TCRdb, limited to in-frame sequences with V and J called. Missing clones are a known gap in these copies; in checked studies unresolved V genes cover under half, and the rest lacks a known reason. The sample table records over 150,000 clones; about 81% of these occur just once. The ten largest account for around 0.97% of the sample. The specimen was PBMCs. The source of these receptors is a girl aged 2-15 years in good health and CMV-seropositive.

DNA for the CDR3: TGCGCCAGCAGCTTCCGGGGTGCCACTGAAGCTTTCTTT. Its translation: CASSFRGATEAFF. The V and J genes are TRBV5-1 and TRBJ1-1; D uncertain. The V gene lost 2 bases and the J gene lost 4 bases, with 9 bases spanning the gap. The CDR3 is made up of 13 amino acids. Germline loops: CDR1 SGHRS, CDR2 YFSETQ.

There are a few counts of this clone. The genes are TRBV10-3 and TRBJ2-7; 8 nucleotides match TRBD2. Germline V CDR1 and CDR2: ENHRY, SYGVKD. V was clipped by 4 bases and J by 5 bases; unmatched bases: 13. The CDR3 has 16 amino acids. The CDR3 coding sequence is TGTGCCATCAGTGTGCGTCCGGACTGGCGGGGGGACGAGCAGTACTTC. Protein product: CAISVRPDWRGDEQYF.

This sequence joins TRBV19 and TRBJ1-1; 7 bases map to TRBD1. The CDR3 is 12 amino acids. V dropped 9 bases and J dropped 4; count of bases not matched to a gene: 5. Germline V gene lookup returns CDR1 LNHDA and CDR2 SQIVND (reference sequence). CDR3 sequence (DNA): TGTGCCAGCCGGACAGGAGGCACTGAAGCTTTCTTT. Translation: CASRTGGTEAFF.

The J gene is TRBJ1-4, the V gene TRBV2; 7 nucleotides agree with TRBD1. This CDR3 region has 16 residues. Germline values: CDR1 SNHLY, CDR2 FYNNEI. Trimming cost V 6 bases and J 4 bases; bases outside gene matches: 11. The CDR3 coding sequence is TGTGCCAGCAGGGGGGATAAGGACAGGTTTAATGAAAAACTGTTTTTT. Residues: CASRGDKDRFNEKLFF.

This chain uses TRBV5-6 with TRBJ2-5, with 7 bases aligning to TRBD1. The CDR3 extends over 13 amino acids. The germline V gene has CDR1 SGHDT and CDR2 YYEEEE. Losses at the gene ends were 3 bases for V and 2 bases for J; bases not matched to a gene: 1. The CDR3 reads CASSWTGQETQYF. The CDR3 nucleotides are TGTGCCAGCAGCTGGACAGGTCAAGAGACCCAGTACTTC.

The V call is TRBV27, the J call TRBJ2-3, with 8 bases that match TRBD1. V shed 5 bases and J 6 bases; nucleotides not matched to a gene: 10. The CDR3 is 15 amino acids. CDR1 is MNHEY and CDR2 is SMNVEV in the germline V gene (reference sequence). The DNA of the CDR3 is TGTGCCAGCAGTCGAAGACAGGGGCGGGCGGATACGCAGTATTTT. Amino acid sequence: CASSRRQGRADTQYF.

This clone was seen a few times. The chain recombines TRBV29-1 with TRBJ2-7; possibly TRBD1 for D (5 bases). The V end lost 4 bases, the J end lost 7 bases, and 20 bases lay between the germline ends. Germline V gene data show CDR1 as SQVTM and CDR2 as ANQGSEA. The CDR3 length is 14 residues. CDR3 in amino acids: CSVAISQGGGEQYF. CDR3 nucleotides: TGCAGCGTTGCCATTTCTCAGGGTGGTGGGGAGCAGTACTTC.

V usage is TRBV6-1 and J usage is TRBJ2-7; 10 bases match TRBD2. Germline V gives CDR1 MNHNS, CDR2 SASEGT. The CDR3 sequence is 15 residues long. After removal of 3 bases from V and 9 bases from J, the junction contained 11 bases not matched to a gene. CDR3 sequence: CASSEGSSGSLWQYF. The CDR3, as DNA: TGTGCCAGCAGTGAGGGTTCTAGCGGGAGTCTTTGGCAGTACTTC.

The chain links TRBV6-5 to TRBJ1-5, with 9 bases matching TRBD1. The V gene end was trimmed by 5 bases and the J gene end by 7 bases; junction bases not matched to a gene: 6. Looked up from germline, CDR1 is MNHEY and CDR2 is SVGAGI. The CDR3 totals 14 residues. The CDR3, as DNA: TGTGCCAGCAGTAGGGGACAGGGAGGACAGCCCCAGCATTTT. This sequence encodes CASSRGQGGQPQHF.

This chain uses TRBV18 with TRBJ1-2; D uncertain. Germline CDR1 is KGHSH and CDR2 is LQKENI. The ends were cut back, 7 bases at V and 13 bases at J, with 19 bases in the middle. This CDR3 is 12 amino acids long. CDR3 protein: CASCLTPSFCTF. CDR3 nucleotide sequence: TGTGCCAGCTGTTTAACACCTTCTTTCTGCACCTTC.

As for this clone: A read error is likely, as this CDR3 ends without the conserved phenylalanine or tryptophan. The DNA is left out, because the CDR3 cannot be placed on it with certainty; the CDR3 is given as TCRdb lists it. The J gene is TRBJ1-5, the V gene TRBV23-1. TRBV23-1 is an ORF, with its function uncertain. The CDR3 sequence runs 8 residues, both termini included. The CDR3 protein is CASSHRRG.

The CDR3: CASSPLDRWATEAFF. The CDR3 bases are TGTGCCAGCTCACCCCTTGACAGGTGGGCCACTGAAGCTTTCTTT. The chain couples TRBV18 to TRBJ1-1, with D possibly TRBD1 on 6 matching bases. CDR3 length: 15 amino acids. Germline-derived CDR1 and CDR2 are KGHSH and LQKENI. V lost 3 bases and J lost 4, with 15 bases in between.

CDR3 nucleotides: TGTGCCAGCAGCCAAGATATATACAACGCGGTTTACAATGAGCAGTTCTTC. Its translation: CASSQDIYNAVYNEQFF. The chain uses TRBV4-2 and TRBJ2-1, with D uncertain. Germline CDR1 and CDR2: LGHNA and YNFKEQ. Trimming removed 0 bases at V and 4 bases at J, with 16 bases between. This CDR3 comprises 17 residues.

In its sample, this clone was seen a few times. The chain links TRBV28 to TRBJ2-2, with TRBD1 matching 7 bases. Looked up from germline, CDR1 is MDHEN and CDR2 is SYDVKM. V gave up 9 bases and J gave up 5 bases; unmatched junction bases: 6. The CDR3 runs 13 residues. CDR3 region: CASATGWTGELFF. The DNA of the CDR3 is TGTGCCAGTGCGACAGGGTGGACCGGGGAGCTGTTTTTT. The full variable domain, completed using reference TRBV28 and TRBJ2-2, is DVKVTQSSRYLVKRTGEKVFLECVQDMDHENMFWYRQDPGLGLRLIYFSYDVKMKEKGDIPEGYSVSREKKERFSLILESASTNQTSMYLCASATGWTGELFFGEGSRLTVL.

V and J are TRBV30 and TRBJ1-5, with a tentative D call TRBD1 (5 bases). The germline gives CDR1 GTSNPN, CDR2 SVGIG (reference sequence). With 4 bases removed from V and 1 base from J, the gap between germline ends came to 14 bases. The CDR3 length is 15 residues. The CDR3 sequence: CAWTVGGLSNQPQHF. The CDR3 coding sequence is TGTGCCTGGACCGTGGGGGGTTTAAGCAATCAGCCCCAGCATTTT.

For this clone: Germline and junction disagree at one end, which may indicate a read error. The chain combines TRBV5-1 with TRBJ1-4, with 7 bases fitting TRBD1. This CDR3 is 15 amino acids long. Germline CDR1 and CDR2: SGHRS and YFSETQ. Here the CDR3 DNA reads TGCGCCAGCACCTTGGAGGGGGCACCCCATGAAAAACTGTTTTTT. This gives the protein CASTLEGAPHEKLFF. Based on the CDR3 plus reference TRBV5-1 and TRBJ1-4, the full variable domain is KAGVTQTPRYLIKTRGQQVTLSCSPISGHRSVSWYQQTPGQGLQFLFEYFSETQRNKGNFPGRFSGRQFSNSRSEMNVSTLELGDSALYLCASTLEGAPHEKLFFGSGTQLSVL.

The chain is built from TRBV27 and TRBJ2-2; 8 bases line up with TRBD2. Germline V gene sequence: CDR1 MNHEY, CDR2 SMNVEV (reference sequence). J gave up 5 bases and V 2 bases, and 4 bases lay outside the gene matches. The CDR3 length is 15 residues. CDR3: CASSLMSSGTGELFF. Here the CDR3 DNA reads TGTGCCAGCAGTTTAATGTCTAGCGGGACCGGGGAGCTGTTTTTT.

V and J are TRBV27 and TRBJ1-1; 7 bases are a match to TRBD1. The CDR3 consists of 12 residues. The germline V gene has CDR1 MNHEY and CDR2 SMNVEV (reference sequence). V lost 6 bases, J lost 5 bases, and 3 bases stayed unmatched. CDR3 sequence (DNA): TGTGCCAGCAGGAGGGGGCAGACTGAAGCTTTCTTT. Its protein product is CASRRGQTEAFF.

In its sample, this clone was seen a few times. V is TRBV20-1 and J is TRBJ2-5; 7 bases match TRBD2. The CDR3 loop spans 10 amino acids. The V gene's germline CDR1 is DFQATT and CDR2 SNEGSKA (reference sequence). CDR3 residues: CAGVGETQYF. DNA for the CDR3: TGCGCGGGAGTGGGAGAGACCCAGTACTTC.

Turning to this clone: One end of the junction varies from germline; a read error may be responsible. V and J are TRBV7-9 and TRBJ1-1; 7 bases fit TRBD1. The CDR3 covers 12 residues. Germline V lookup: CDR1 SEHNR, CDR2 FQNEAQ (reference sequence). Written as DNA, the CDR3 is TGTGCCAGCAGCTCAAAGGGGACAGCATCAGTTTTT. It codes for CASSSKGTASVF.

The chain links TRBV30 to TRBJ2-1, with TRBD2 matching 7 bases. CDR1 and CDR2 from the germline V gene are GTSNPN and SVGIG (reference sequence). The CDR3 has 14 amino acids. Unmatched junction bases numbered 9, after V lost 3 bases and J lost 7 bases. The CDR3 here is CAWRVRERRNEQFF. As DNA, the CDR3 is TGTGCCTGGAGGGTGCGGGAGAGGAGGAATGAGCAGTTCTTC.

V and J are TRBV28 and TRBJ1-5; TRBD1 is a possible D gene (5 bases). V lost 3 bases, J lost 7 bases, and 13 bases lay in between. This CDR3 spans 14 amino acids. CDR1 is MDHEN and CDR2 is SYDVKM in the germline V gene. CDR3 sequence (DNA): TGTGCCAGCAGTTTGTGGGGGGGACGACAGCCCCAGCATTTT. It yields the protein CASSLWGGRQPQHF.

The chain is built from TRBV21-1 and TRBJ2-1; the D segment call TRBD1 is taken from the table without a DNA check. TRBV21-1 represents a pseudogene. The CDR3 spans 18 residues. CDR3 sequence (DNA): TGTGCCAGCAGCAAAGTTTCCCAGGGGGGTTACTCCTACAATGAGCAGTTCTTC. Its protein product is CASSKVSQGGYSYNEQFF.

The genes are TRBV4-1 and TRBJ2-7; TRBD1 might be the D (7 bases). V was shortened by 1 base and J by 8 bases, with 24 bases between the two germline ends. CDR1 MGHRA and CDR2 YSYEKL come from the germline V gene. The CDR3 covers 17 residues. CDR3 DNA sequence: TGCGCCAGCAGCCAAGGCCCGGGGGCAGGGGGATTAGAGAAGCAGTACTTC. It specifies CASSQGPGAGGLEKQYF.

The chain couples TRBV6-1 to TRBJ2-7, with TRBD2 matching over 9 bases. The CDR3 runs 15 residues. Trimming cost V 1 base and J 7 bases; bases outside gene matches: 8. Per the germline V gene, CDR1 is MNHNS and CDR2 is SASEGT. CDR3 sequence: CASSEDAGGPGEQYF. The CDR3 DNA reads TGTGCCAGCAGTGAAGATGCGGGAGGGCCGGGGGAGCAGTACTTC.

This rearrangement joins TRBV7-2 to TRBJ1-5; D unclear. The length of the CDR3 is 15 residues. V was clipped by 5 bases and J by 0 bases, with 11 bases between them. Germline loops: CDR1 SGHTA, CDR2 FQGNSA. This chain's CDR3 is CASSRAGYSNQPQHF. The CDR3, as DNA: TGTGCCAGCAGCCGTGCAGGTTATAGCAATCAGCCCCAGCATTTT.

The gene calls are TRBV4-1 and TRBJ2-3; 8 bases are a match to TRBD2. The junction had 17 bases not matched to a gene; V was cut back by 5 bases and J by 4 bases. The CDR3 is 18 amino acids. Germline V gives CDR1 MGHRA, CDR2 YSYEKL. The CDR3 loop reads CASSSFRVAGPWADTQYF. DNA for the CDR3: TGCGCCAGCAGCTCCTTCCGGGTAGCGGGACCCTGGGCAGATACGCAGTATTTT.

This chain joins TRBV27 and TRBJ2-5; 7 bases line up with TRBD2. V lost 3 bases and J lost 2; bases outside the gene matches: 6. This CDR3 has 15 residues. The germline gives CDR1 MNHEY, CDR2 SMNVEV (reference sequence). The DNA for the CDR3 is TGTGCCAGCAGTTTTCTAGCGGCACGGCAAGAGACCCAGTACTTC. Encoded protein: CASSFLAARQETQYF.

V usage is TRBV30 and J usage is TRBJ1-1, with D possibly TRBD1 on 5 matching bases. Germline-derived CDR1 and CDR2 are GTSNPN and SVGIG (reference sequence). Trimming took 0 bases from V and 5 from J, leaving 22 bases between them. The CDR3 is 17 residues long. In DNA form, the CDR3 reads TGTGCCTGGAGTGTACGCAAGAGGGGAGGGGCTAGGACTGAAGCTTTCTTT. Amino acids: CAWSVRKRGGARTEAFF.

The chain carries TRBV29-1 and TRBJ2-1; 9 nucleotides align to TRBD1. There are 15 residues in the CDR3. Per the germline V gene, CDR1 is SQVTM and CDR2 is ANQGSEA. Germline trimming cut 7 bases from V and 0 bases from J; bases unmatched to any gene: 7. This CDR3 reads CSASTGGSSYNEQFF. In nucleotides, the CDR3 is TGCAGCGCATCGACAGGGGGTAGCTCCTACAATGAGCAGTTCTTC.